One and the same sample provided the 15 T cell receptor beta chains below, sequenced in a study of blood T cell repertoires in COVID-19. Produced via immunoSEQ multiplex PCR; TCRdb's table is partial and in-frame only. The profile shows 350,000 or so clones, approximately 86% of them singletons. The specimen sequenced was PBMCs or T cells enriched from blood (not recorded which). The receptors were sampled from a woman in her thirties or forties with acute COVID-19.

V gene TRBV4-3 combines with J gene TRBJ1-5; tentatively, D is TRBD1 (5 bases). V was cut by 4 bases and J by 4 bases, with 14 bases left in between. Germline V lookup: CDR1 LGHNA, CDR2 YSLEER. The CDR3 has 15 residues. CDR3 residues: CASSRSGGPNQPQHF. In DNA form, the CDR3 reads TGCGCCAGCAGCCGATCGGGGGGTCCAAATCAGCCCCAGCATTTT.

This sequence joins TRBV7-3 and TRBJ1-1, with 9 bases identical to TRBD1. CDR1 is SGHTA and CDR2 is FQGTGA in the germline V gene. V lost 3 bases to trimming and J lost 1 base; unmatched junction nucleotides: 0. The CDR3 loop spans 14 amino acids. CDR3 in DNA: TGTGCCAGCAGCTTGGGACAGGGGAACACTGAAGCTTTCTTT. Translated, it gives CASSLGQGNTEAFF.

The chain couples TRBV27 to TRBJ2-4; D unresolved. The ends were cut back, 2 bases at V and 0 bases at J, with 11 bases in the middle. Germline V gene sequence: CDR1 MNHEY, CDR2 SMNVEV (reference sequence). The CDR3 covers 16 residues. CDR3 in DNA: TGTGCCAGCAGTTTAACAGACATGCTAGCCAAAAACATTCAGTACTTC. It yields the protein CASSLTDMLAKNIQYF.

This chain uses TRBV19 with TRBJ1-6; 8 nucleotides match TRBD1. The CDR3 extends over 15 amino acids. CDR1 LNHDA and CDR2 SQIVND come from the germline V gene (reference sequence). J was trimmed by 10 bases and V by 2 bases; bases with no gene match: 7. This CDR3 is CASSILGQVGSPLHF. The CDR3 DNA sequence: TGTGCCAGTAGTATACTGGGACAGGTGGGGTCACCCCTCCACTTT.

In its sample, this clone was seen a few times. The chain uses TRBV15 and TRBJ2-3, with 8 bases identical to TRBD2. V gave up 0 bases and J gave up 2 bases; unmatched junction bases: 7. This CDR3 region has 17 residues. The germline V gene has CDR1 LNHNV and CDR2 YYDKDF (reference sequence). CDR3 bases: TGTGCCACCAGCAGAGATGGCGGTAGCGGGGTCACAGATACGCAGTATTTT. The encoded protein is CATSRDGGSGVTDTQYF.

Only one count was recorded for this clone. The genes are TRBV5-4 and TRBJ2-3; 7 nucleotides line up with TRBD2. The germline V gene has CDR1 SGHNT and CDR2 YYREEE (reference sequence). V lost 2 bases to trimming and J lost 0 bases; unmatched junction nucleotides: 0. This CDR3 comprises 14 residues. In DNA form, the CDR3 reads TGTGCCAGCAGCTTTAGCGGGAGCACAGATACGCAGTATTTT. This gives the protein CASSFSGSTDTQYF.

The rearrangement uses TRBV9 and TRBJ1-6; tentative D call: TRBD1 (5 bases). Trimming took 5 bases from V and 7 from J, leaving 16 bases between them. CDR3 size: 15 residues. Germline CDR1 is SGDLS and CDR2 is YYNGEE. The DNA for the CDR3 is TGTGCCAGCAGAATCAACCAAGGGGTCAATTCACCCCTCCACTTT. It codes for CASRINQGVNSPLHF.

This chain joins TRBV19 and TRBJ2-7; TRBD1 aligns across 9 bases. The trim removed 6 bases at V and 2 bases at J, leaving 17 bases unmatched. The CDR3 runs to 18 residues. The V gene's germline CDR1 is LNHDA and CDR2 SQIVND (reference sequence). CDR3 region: CASSQKGTGITSPYEQYF. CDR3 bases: TGTGCCAGTAGCCAGAAGGGGACAGGGATTACGAGTCCCTACGAGCAGTACTTC.

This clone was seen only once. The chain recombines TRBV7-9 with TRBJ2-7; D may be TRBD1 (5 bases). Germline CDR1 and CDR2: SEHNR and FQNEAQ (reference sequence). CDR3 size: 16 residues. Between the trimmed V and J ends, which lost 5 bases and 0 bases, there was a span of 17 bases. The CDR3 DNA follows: TGTGCCAGCAGCCCCCGTGGAAGGGGAAGCTCCTACGAGCAGTACTTC. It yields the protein CASSPRGRGSSYEQYF.

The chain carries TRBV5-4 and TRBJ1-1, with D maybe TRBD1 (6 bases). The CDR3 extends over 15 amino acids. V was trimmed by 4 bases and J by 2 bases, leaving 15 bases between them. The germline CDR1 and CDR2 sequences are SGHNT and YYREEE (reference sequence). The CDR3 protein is CASSPATGYNTEAFF. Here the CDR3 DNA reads TGTGCCAGCAGCCCCGCGACAGGATACAACACTGAAGCTTTCTTT.

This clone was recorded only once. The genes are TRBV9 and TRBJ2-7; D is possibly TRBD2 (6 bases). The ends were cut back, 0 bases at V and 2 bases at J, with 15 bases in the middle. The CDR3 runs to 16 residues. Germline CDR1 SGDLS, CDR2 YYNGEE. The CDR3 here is CASSVEPMSGPYEQYF. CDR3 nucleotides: TGTGCCAGCAGCGTAGAACCTATGAGCGGGCCCTACGAGCAGTACTTC.

The DNA of the CDR3 is TGTGCCAGCACCCGGGGGGCGGGTGCCTACGAGCAGTACTTC. As protein: CASTRGAGAYEQYF. The genes are TRBV6-5 and TRBJ2-7, with D possibly matching TRBD2 (7 bases). Germline assignment: CDR1 MNHEY and CDR2 SVGAGI. The V end lost 7 bases, the J end lost 2 bases, and 15 bases lay between the germline ends. The CDR3 has 14 amino acids.

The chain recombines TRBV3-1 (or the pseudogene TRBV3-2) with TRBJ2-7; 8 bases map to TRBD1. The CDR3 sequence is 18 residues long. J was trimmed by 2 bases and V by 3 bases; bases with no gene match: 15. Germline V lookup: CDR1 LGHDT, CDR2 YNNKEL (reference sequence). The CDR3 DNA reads TGTGCCAGCAGCCATTCCCCGGACAGGGTCCGCCCCACCTACGAGCAGTACTTC. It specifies CASSHSPDRVRPTYEQYF.

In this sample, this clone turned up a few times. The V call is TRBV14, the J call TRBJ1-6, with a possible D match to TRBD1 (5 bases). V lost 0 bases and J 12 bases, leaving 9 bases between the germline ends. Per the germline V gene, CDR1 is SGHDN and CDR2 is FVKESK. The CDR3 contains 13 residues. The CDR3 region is CASSQDRGRPLHF. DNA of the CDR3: TGTGCCAGCAGCCAAGATCGGGGGAGACCCCTCCACTTT.

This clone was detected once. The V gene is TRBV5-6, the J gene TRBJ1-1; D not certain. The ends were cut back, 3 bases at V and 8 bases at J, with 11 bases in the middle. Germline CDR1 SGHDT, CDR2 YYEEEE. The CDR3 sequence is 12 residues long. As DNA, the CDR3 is TGTGCCAGCAGCTCCCACCGAACAGAAGCTTTCTTT. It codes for CASSSHRTEAFF.